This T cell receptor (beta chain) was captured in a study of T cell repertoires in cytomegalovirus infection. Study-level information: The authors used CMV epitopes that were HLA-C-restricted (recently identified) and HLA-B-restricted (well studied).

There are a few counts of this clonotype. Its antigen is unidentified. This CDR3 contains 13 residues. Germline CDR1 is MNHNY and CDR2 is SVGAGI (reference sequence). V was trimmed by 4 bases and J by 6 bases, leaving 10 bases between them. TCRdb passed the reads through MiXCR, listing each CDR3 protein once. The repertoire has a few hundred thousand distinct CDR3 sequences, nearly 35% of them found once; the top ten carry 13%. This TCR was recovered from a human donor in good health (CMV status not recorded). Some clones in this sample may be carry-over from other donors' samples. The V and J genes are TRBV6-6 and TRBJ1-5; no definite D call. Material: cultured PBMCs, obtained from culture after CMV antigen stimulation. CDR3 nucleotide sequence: TGTGCCAGCAGTTTTACACAGTCTCAGCCCCAGCATTTT. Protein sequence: CASSFTQSQPQHF.